This entry lists 22 T cell receptor beta chains sequenced from one sample in a study of shared clonotypes between healthy human individuals. The table came from immunoSEQ multiplex PCR; TCRdb's copy has only in-frame clones and leaves some out. The sample lists 600,000 to 750,000 clones, approximately 72% occurring once. Sequencing was carried out using memory CD4+ T cells sorted from blood. As to subset: CD45RA-negative fraction. These receptors all stem from a woman aged 25 to 45 in good health.

This clone was counted only a few times. J is TRBJ2-2 and V is TRBV6-5; D may be TRBD1 or TRBD2 (6 bases each). CDR3 length: 12 amino acids. CDR1 and CDR2 (germline): MNHEY, SVGAGI. The V end lost 7 bases, the J end lost 7 bases, and 10 bases lay between the germline ends. The CDR3 DNA reads TGTGCCAGCATGGGGGGCCTCGGGGAGCTGTTTTTT. Protein product: CASMGGLGELFF.

The CDR3 DNA reads as TGTGCCAGCTCACCCAGATCTAATGAAAAACTGTTTTTT. This gives the protein CASSPRSNEKLFF. The chain links TRBV18 to TRBJ1-4; D gene unclear. The germline CDR1 and CDR2 sequences are KGHSH and LQKENI. Trimming took 3 bases from V and 3 from J, leaving 5 bases between them. The CDR3 covers 13 residues. Full variable domain (missing parts from reference TRBV18 and TRBJ1-4): NAGVMQNPRHLVRRRGQEARLRCSPMKGHSHVYWYRQLPEEGLKFMVYLQKENIIDESGMPKERFSAEFPKEGPSILRIQQVVRGDSAAYFCASSPRSNEKLFFGSGTQLSVL.

The chain carries TRBV14 and TRBJ1-4; 8 bases match TRBD1. CDR1 and CDR2 from the germline V gene are SGHDN and FVKESK. The CDR3 sequence is 18 residues long. J gave up 0 bases and V 4 bases, and 10 bases lay outside the gene matches. The CDR3 bases are TGTGCCAGCAGCCCCCGTCCCGGGACAGGAGCAACTAATGAAAAACTGTTTTTT. This gives the protein CASSPRPGTGATNEKLFF. The full variable domain, its missing parts supplied by reference TRBV14 and TRBJ1-4, is EAGVTQFPSHSVIEKGQTVTLRCDPISGHDNLYWYRRVMGKEIKFLLHFVKESKQDESGMPNNRFLAERTGGTYSTLKVQPAELEDSGVYFCASSPRPGTGATNEKLFFGSGTQLSVL.

The J gene is TRBJ2-1, the V gene TRBV9; D may be TRBD1 (5 bases). CDR3 length: 16 amino acids. Trimming cost V 3 bases and J 6 bases, with 19 bases left between them. Germline V gene sequence: CDR1 SGDLS, CDR2 YYNGEE. The CDR3 DNA reads as TGTGCCAGCAGCGCTGCCTCCCTCTGGGGCATCAATGAGCAGTTCTTC. It encodes CASSAASLWGINEQFF.

The chain uses TRBV5-4 and TRBJ2-1; TRBD2 is a possible D gene (6 bases). V shed 2 bases and J shed 2 bases, with 14 bases lying between them. Germline V lookup: CDR1 SGHNT, CDR2 YYREEE (reference sequence). CDR3 length: 16 residues. The CDR3 loop is CASSFQLAITYNEQFF. DNA of the CDR3: TGTGCCAGCAGCTTCCAACTAGCTATTACCTACAATGAGCAGTTCTTC.

The genes are TRBV6-5 and TRBJ1-4, with 7 nucleotides matching TRBD1. J lost 8 bases, V lost 5 bases, and 11 bases had no gene match. The CDR3 runs to 15 residues. The germline V gene encodes CDR1 MNHEY and CDR2 SVGAGI. CDR3 protein: CASSRQGKLKEKLFF. The CDR3 DNA reads TGTGCCAGCAGTCGACAGGGAAAGCTGAAGGAAAAACTGTTTTTT.

V usage is TRBV10-3 and J usage is TRBJ1-2; unclear D gene. The CDR3 consists of 13 residues. Germline V gives CDR1 ENHRY, CDR2 SYGVKD. The V gene lost 0 bases and the J gene lost 8 bases, with 10 bases spanning the gap. The CDR3 DNA sequence: TGTGCCATCAGTGAGTCGGTTTTGAGCGGCTACACCTTC. It translates to CAISESVLSGYTF.

This rearrangement joins TRBV7-6 to TRBJ2-5; D gene ambiguous. V was clipped by 3 bases and J by 3 bases, with 5 bases between them. Germline V gives CDR1 SGHVS, CDR2 FNYEAQ. The CDR3 consists of 12 residues. The CDR3, as DNA: TGTGCCAGCAGCTTTACAGAAGAGACCCAGTACTTC. Amino acids: CASSFTEETQYF.

This chain joins TRBV28 and TRBJ2-6; the match to TRBD2 covers 9 bases. After removal of 0 bases from V and 3 bases from J, the junction contained 18 bases not matched to a gene. Germline V gene sequence: CDR1 MDHEN, CDR2 SYDVKM. The CDR3 consists of 22 residues. The CDR3 coding sequence is TGTGCCAGCAGTTTATGGGGGGCTGAGAGGCGGGAGGGCCTGGTTGGGGCCAACGTCCTGACTTTC. Amino acid sequence: CASSLWGAERREGLVGANVLTF. The variable domain in full, with the rest retrieved from reference TRBV28 and TRBJ2-6, is DVKVTQSSRYLVKRTGEKVFLECVQDMDHENMFWYRQDPGLGLRLIYFSYDVKMKEKGDIPEGYSVSREKKERFSLILESASTNQTSMYLCASSLWGAERREGLVGANVLTFGAGSRLTVL.

The gene calls are TRBV7-8 and TRBJ1-1; a possible D gene is TRBD1 (5 bases). Trimming shortened V by 1 base and J by 4 bases, and 10 bases separated the two germline ends. The CDR3 covers 14 residues. The germline V gene encodes CDR1 SGHVS and CDR2 FQNEAQ. CDR3 nucleotides: TGTGCCAGCAGCTTAGGCAGGGTTGTCACTGAAGCTTTCTTT. The encoded protein is CASSLGRVVTEAFF.

V usage is TRBV11-2 and J usage is TRBJ2-3; 12 bases are a match to TRBD2. The V gene end was trimmed by 5 bases and the J gene end by 7 bases; junction bases not matched to a gene: 4. Germline lookup yields CDR1 SGHAT and CDR2 FQNNGV. The CDR3 consists of 14 residues. This CDR3 reads CASSRTSGTHTQYF. The CDR3 DNA follows: TGTGCCAGCAGCCGGACTAGCGGGACCCATACGCAGTATTTT.

The chain uses TRBV4-1 and TRBJ1-5; no clear D. V was shortened by 0 bases and J by 7 bases, with 13 bases between the two germline ends. Germline assignment: CDR1 MGHRA and CDR2 YSYEKL. The CDR3 runs to 15 residues. CDR3 coding DNA: TGCGCCAGCAGCCAAGATGGCAATGAAGGGCAGCCCCAGCATTTT. It yields the protein CASSQDGNEGQPQHF.

J is TRBJ1-2 and V is TRBV28; weak D call: TRBD1 (5 bases). V was cut by 5 bases and J by 0 bases, with 16 bases left in between. This CDR3 region has 16 residues. CDR1 MDHEN and CDR2 SYDVKM come from the germline V gene. The CDR3 nucleotides read TGTGCCAGCAGTGCACCCCGGGACGGAGCTAACTATGGCTACACCTTC. Translation: CASSAPRDGANYGYTF.

The V gene is TRBV5-3, the J gene TRBJ2-5, with D unresolved. TRBV5-3 is an ORF, with its function uncertain. Trimming took 4 bases from V and 8 from J, leaving 27 bases between them. This CDR3 has 17 amino acids. CDR3 sequence (DNA): TGTGCCAGAAGCCCATTTGAGTTAGAACGCATTAGGGTAACCCAGTACTTC. This encodes CARSPFELERIRVTQYF.

The chain uses TRBV18 and TRBJ2-1; tentatively, D is TRBD1 (5 bases). Germline-derived CDR1 and CDR2 are KGHSH and LQKENI. CDR3 length: 17 residues. V lost 4 bases and J 6 bases, leaving 22 bases between the germline ends. The CDR3 here is CASSQNSPGARLNEQFF. The CDR3 DNA reads TGTGCCAGCTCACAGAACTCCCCTGGGGCTCGCCTCAATGAGCAGTTCTTC.

The chain combines TRBV29-1 with TRBJ1-3, with 8 bases identical to TRBD1. CDR1 SQVTM and CDR2 ANQGSEA come from the germline V gene. CDR3 length equals 13 residues. With V trimmed by 6 bases and J by 3 bases, 4 bases remained unmatched. CDR3 bases: TGCAGCGTGGCCAGGGGGCTTGGAAACACCATATATTTT. Its translation is CSVARGLGNTIYF.

V and J are TRBV2 and TRBJ2-5, with D perhaps matching TRBD2 (6 bases). Germline-derived CDR1 and CDR2 are SNHLY and FYNNEI. The CDR3 runs 16 residues. CDR3 residues: CAEMGGPGVYQETQYF. CDR3 nucleotides: TGTGCGGAGATGGGGGGTCCGGGGGTCTACCAAGAGACCCAGTACTTC.

This rearrangement joins TRBV11-2 to TRBJ2-7; D uncertain. V was shortened by 0 bases and J by 0 bases, with 21 bases between the two germline ends. This CDR3 comprises 19 residues. The germline V gene has CDR1 SGHAT and CDR2 FQNNGV. In DNA, the CDR3 is TGTGCCAGCAGCTTAGATGTTATGAAAGGACGGCGAAGCTCCTACGAGCAGTACTTC. It encodes CASSLDVMKGRRSSYEQYF. Combining the CDR3 with reference TRBV11-2 and TRBJ2-7 gives the whole variable domain EAGVAQSPRYKIIEKRQSVAFWCNPISGHATLYWYQQILGQGPKLLIQFQNNGVVDDSQLPKDRFSAERLKGVDSTLKIQPAKLEDSAVYLCASSLDVMKGRRSSYEQYFGPGTRLTVT.

As concerns this clone: Being one base from a much bigger clone, this may be a read error. Other DNA variants within this sample encode the same CDR3. The J gene is TRBJ1-5, the V gene TRBV28, with TRBD1 identical over 9 bases. The ends lost 3 bases at V and 5 bases at J; junction bases unmatched: 2. The CDR3 runs to 14 residues. Germline-derived CDR1 and CDR2 are MDHEN and SYDVKM. The CDR3 coding sequence is TGTGCCAGCAGTTTGACAGGGGGGGATCAGCCCCAGCATTTT. Residues: CASSLTGGDQPQHF.

The genes are TRBV2 and TRBJ2-6; 10 nucleotides align to TRBD1. Germline-derived CDR1 and CDR2 are SNHLY and FYNNEI. V was clipped by 9 bases and J by 3 bases; unmatched bases: 5. The CDR3 length is 15 residues. The CDR3, as DNA: TGTGCCAGTCGACAGGGGGCGAGTGGGGCCAACGTCCTGACTTTC. Protein: CASRQGASGANVLTF. The variable domain in full, with the rest retrieved from reference TRBV2 and TRBJ2-6, is EPEVTQTPSHQVTQMGQEVILRCVPISNHLYFYWYRQILGQKVEFLVSFYNNEISEKSEIFDDQFSVERPDGSNFTLKIRSTKLEDSAMYFCASRQGASGANVLTFGAGSRLTVL.

This clone was counted between two and nine times. At one boundary the junction diverges from the germline segment, which might be a read error. This rearrangement joins TRBV2 to TRBJ1-1, with TRBD1 matching over 7 bases. This CDR3 spans 12 amino acids. Germline loops: CDR1 SNHLY, CDR2 FYNNEI. CDR3 sequence reads: CASREDRAVAFF. DNA for the CDR3: TGTGCCAGCAGGGAAGACAGGGCCGTCGCTTTCTTT.

This chain links TRBV28 with TRBJ1-4, with D perhaps TRBD1 (5 bases). There are 15 residues in the CDR3. V was trimmed by 5 bases and J by 7 bases, leaving 17 bases between them. Germline loops: CDR1 MDHEN, CDR2 SYDVKM. The CDR3 nucleotides are TGTGCCAGCAGTCCTGCGGTGGCAGGGTTTGAAAAACTGTTTTTT. This gives the protein CASSPAVAGFEKLFF.